The present T cell receptor (beta chain) was sequenced within a study of identifying expanded T cells in peripheral blood. This clone was seen once. V lost 2 bases, J lost 1 base, and 9 bases lay in between. The CDR3 consists of 16 residues. Germline V gene lookup returns CDR1 KGHSH and CDR2 LQKENI. Data came from immunoSEQ multiplex PCR; TCRdb stores just in-frame clones and leaves some out. The sample lists tens of thousands of clones, around 83% occurring once. V usage is TRBV18 and J usage is TRBJ2-6, with a possible D match to TRBD1 (5 bases). What was sequenced was blood. This receptor was obtained from a person between 18 and 70 years old in good health. The CDR3 nucleotides read TGTGCCAGCTCACCAGATAGGGGTTCTGGGGCCAACGTCCTGACTTTC. Translating gives CASSPDRGSGANVLTF.